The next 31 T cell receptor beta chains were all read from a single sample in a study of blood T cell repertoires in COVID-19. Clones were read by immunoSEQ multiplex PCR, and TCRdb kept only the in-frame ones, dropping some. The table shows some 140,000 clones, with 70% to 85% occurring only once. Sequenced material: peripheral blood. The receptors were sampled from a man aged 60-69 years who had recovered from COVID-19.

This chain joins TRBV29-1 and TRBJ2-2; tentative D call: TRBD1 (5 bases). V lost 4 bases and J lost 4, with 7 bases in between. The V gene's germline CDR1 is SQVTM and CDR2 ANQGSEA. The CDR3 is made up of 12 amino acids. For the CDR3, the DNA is TGCAGCGTTGGGACAACCACCGGGGAGCTGTTTTTT. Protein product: CSVGTTTGELFF.

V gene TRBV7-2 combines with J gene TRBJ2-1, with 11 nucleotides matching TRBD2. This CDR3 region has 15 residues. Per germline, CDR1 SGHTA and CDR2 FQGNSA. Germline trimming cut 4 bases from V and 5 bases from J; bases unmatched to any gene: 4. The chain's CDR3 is CASSSVAGGNNEQFF. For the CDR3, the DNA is TGTGCCAGCAGCTCCGTAGCGGGGGGGAACAATGAGCAGTTCTTC.

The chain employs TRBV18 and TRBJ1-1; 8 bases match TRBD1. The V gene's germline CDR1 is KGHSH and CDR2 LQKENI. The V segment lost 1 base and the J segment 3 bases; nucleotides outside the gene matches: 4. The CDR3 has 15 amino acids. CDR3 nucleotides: TGTGCCAGCTCACCACGAGGACAGGGTTACACTGAAGCTTTCTTT. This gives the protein CASSPRGQGYTEAFF.

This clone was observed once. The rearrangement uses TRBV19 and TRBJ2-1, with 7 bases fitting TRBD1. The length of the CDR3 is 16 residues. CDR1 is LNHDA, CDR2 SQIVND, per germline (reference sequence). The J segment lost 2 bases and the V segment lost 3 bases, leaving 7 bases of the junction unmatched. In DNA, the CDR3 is TGTGCCAGTAGTATCCAGGACACAGGGGCCTACAATGAGCAGTTCTTC. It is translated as CASSIQDTGAYNEQFF.

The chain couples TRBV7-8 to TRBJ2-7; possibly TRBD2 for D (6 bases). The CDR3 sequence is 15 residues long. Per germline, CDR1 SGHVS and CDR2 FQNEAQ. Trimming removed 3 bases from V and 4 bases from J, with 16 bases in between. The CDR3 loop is CASSFITLAGYEQYF. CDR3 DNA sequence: TGTGCCAGCAGCTTCATAACATTGGCGGGATACGAGCAGTACTTC.

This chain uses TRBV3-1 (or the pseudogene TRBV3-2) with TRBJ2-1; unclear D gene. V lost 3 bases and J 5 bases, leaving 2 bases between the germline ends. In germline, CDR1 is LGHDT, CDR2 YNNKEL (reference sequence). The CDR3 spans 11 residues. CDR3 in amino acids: CASSHDNEQFF. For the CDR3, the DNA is TGTGCCAGCAGCCACGACAATGAGCAGTTCTTC.

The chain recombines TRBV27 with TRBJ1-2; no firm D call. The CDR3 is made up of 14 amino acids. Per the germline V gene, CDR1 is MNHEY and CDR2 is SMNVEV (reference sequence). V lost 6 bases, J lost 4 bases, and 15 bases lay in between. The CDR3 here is CASSSVSVPYGYTF. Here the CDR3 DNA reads TGTGCCAGCAGCTCCGTCAGTGTCCCCTATGGCTACACCTTC.

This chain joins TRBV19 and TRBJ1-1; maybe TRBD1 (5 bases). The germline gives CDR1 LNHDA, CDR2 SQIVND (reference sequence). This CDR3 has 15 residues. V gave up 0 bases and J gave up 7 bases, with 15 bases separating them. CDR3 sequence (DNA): TGTGCCAGTAGTATAGATGCTGGGAGGGGCTTTGAAGCTTTCTTT. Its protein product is CASSIDAGRGFEAFF.

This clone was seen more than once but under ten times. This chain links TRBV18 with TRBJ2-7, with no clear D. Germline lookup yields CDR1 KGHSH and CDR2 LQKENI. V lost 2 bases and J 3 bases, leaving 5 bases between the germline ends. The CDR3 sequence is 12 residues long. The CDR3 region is CASSPMSYEQYF. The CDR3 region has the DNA TGTGCCAGCTCACCAATGAGCTACGAGCAGTACTTC.

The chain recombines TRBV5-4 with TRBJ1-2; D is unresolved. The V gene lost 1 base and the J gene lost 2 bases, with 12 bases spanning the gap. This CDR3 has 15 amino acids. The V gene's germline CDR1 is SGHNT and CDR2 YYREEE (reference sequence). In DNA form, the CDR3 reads TGTGCCAGCAGCTTGACAACGGGTACCAACTATGGCTACACCTTC. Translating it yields CASSLTTGTNYGYTF.

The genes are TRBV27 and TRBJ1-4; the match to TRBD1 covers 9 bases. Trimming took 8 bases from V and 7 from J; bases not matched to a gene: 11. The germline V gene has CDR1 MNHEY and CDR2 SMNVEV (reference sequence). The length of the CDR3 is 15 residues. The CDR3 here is CASRSFDRGVEKLFF. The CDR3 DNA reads TGTGCCAGCCGGTCTTTTGACAGGGGGGTTGAAAAACTGTTTTTT. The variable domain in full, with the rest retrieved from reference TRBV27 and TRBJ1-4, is EAQVTQNPRYLITVTGKKLTVTCSQNMNHEYMSWYRQDPGLGLRQIYYSMNVEVTDKGDVPEGYKVSRKEKRNFPLILESPSPNQTSLYFCASRSFDRGVEKLFFGSGTQLSVL.

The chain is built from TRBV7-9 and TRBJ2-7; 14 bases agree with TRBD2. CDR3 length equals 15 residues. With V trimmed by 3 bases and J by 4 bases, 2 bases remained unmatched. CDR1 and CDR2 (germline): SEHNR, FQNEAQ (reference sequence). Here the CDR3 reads CASSLGLAGDYEQYF. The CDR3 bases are TGTGCCAGCAGCTTGGGACTAGCGGGAGATTACGAGCAGTACTTC. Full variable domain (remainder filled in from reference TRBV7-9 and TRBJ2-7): DTGVSQNPRHKITKRGQNVTFRCDPISEHNRLYWYRQTLGQGPEFLTYFQNEAQLEKSRLLSDRFSAERPKGSFSTLEIQRTEQGDSAMYLCASSLGLAGDYEQYFGPGTRLTVT.

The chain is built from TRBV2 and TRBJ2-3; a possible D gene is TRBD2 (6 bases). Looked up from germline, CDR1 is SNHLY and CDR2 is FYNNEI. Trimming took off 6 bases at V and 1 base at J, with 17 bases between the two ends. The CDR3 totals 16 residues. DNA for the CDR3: TGTGCCAGCAGGCCCTGGGGACTCTTCGGCACAGATACGCAGTATTTT. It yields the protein CASRPWGLFGTDTQYF.

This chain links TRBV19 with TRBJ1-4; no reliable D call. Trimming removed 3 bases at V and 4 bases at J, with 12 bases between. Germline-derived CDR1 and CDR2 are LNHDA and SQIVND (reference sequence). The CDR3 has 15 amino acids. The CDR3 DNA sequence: TGTGCCAGTAGTATTTTGACGGGGAGTAATGAAAAACTGTTTTTT. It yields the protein CASSILTGSNEKLFF.

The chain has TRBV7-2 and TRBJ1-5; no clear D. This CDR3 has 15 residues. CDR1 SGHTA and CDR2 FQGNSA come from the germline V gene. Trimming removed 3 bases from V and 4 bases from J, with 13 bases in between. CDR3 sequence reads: CASSFYSERNQPQHF. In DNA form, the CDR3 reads TGTGCCAGCAGCTTTTACAGTGAACGTAATCAGCCCCAGCATTTT.

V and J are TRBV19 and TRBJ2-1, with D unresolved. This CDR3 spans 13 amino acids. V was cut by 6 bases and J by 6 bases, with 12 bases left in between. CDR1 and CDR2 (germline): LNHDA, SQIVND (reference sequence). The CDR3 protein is CASRIQRSNEQFF. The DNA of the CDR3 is TGTGCCAGTAGAATCCAGCGATCCAATGAGCAGTTCTTC.

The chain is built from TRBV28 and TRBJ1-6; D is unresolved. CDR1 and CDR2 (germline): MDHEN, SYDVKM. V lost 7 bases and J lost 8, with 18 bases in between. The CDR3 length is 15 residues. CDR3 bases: TGTGCCAGCATCGCCGCCCTCCTACTCGATTCACCCCTCCACTTT. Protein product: CASIAALLLDSPLHF.

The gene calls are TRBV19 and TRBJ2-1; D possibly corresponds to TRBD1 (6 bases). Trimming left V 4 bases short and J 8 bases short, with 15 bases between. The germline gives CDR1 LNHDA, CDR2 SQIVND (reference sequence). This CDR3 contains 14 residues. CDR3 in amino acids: CASSTRRAGDEQFF. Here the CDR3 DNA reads TGTGCCAGTAGTACACGCCGGGCAGGGGATGAGCAGTTCTTC.

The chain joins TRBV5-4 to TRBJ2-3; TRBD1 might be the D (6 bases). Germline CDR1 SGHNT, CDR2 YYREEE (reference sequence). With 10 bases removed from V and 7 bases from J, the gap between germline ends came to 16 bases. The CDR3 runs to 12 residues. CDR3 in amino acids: CAWGQGLNTQYF. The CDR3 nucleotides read TGTGCCTGGGGTCAGGGGTTGAATACGCAGTATTTT.

CDR3 amino acids: CASSQDIGSPTDTQYF. The CDR3 nucleotides are TGCGCCAGCAGCCAAGATATCGGGAGTCCCACAGATACGCAGTATTTT. This chain links TRBV4-3 with TRBJ2-3; tentative D call: TRBD2 (6 bases). V was trimmed by 0 bases and J by 2 bases, leaving 12 bases between them. The CDR3 runs 16 residues. CDR1 and CDR2 from the germline V gene are LGHNA and YSLEER.

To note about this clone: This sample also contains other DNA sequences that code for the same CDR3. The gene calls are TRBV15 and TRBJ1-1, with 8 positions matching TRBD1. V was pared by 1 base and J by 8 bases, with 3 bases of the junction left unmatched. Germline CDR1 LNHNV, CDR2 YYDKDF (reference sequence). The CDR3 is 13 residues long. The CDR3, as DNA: TGTGCCACCAGCAGAGCAGGGGGCACCGAAGCTTTCTTT. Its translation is CATSRAGGTEAFF.

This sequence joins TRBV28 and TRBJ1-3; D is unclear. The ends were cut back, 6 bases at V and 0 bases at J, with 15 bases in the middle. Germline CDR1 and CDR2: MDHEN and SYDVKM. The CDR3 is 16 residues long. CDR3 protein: CASSPAAVHSGNTIYF. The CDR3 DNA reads TGTGCCAGCAGCCCGGCAGCGGTTCACTCTGGAAACACCATATATTTT.

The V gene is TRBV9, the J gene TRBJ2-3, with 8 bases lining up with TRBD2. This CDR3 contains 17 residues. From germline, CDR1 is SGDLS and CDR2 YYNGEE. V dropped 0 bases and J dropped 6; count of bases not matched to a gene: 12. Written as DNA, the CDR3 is TGTGCCAGCAGCGTAGGGGGGCCCGCAGCGGGGGCGGATACGCAGTATTTT. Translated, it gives CASSVGGPAAGADTQYF.

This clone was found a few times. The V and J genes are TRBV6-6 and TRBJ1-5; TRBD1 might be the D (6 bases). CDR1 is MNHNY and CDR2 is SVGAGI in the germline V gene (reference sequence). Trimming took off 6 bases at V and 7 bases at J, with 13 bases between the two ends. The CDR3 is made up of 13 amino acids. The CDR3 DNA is TGTGCCAGCAGCCTACAGGGTTGGCAGCCCCAGCATTTT. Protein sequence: CASSLQGWQPQHF.

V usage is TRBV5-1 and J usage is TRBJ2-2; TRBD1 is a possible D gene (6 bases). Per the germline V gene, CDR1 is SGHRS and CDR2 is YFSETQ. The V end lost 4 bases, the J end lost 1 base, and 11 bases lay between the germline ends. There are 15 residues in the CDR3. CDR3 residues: CASSGWTENTGELFF. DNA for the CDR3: TGCGCCAGCAGCGGGTGGACAGAGAACACCGGGGAGCTGTTTTTT.

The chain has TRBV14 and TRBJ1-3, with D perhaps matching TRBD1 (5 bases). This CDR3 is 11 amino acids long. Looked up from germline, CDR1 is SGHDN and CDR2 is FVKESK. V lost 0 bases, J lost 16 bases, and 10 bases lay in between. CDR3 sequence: CASSQEGPGYF. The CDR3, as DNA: TGTGCCAGCAGCCAAGAGGGGCCGGGCTATTTT. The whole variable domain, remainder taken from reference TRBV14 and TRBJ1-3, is EAGVTQFPSHSVIEKGQTVTLRCDPISGHDNLYWYRRVMGKEIKFLLHFVKESKQDESGMPNNRFLAERTGGTYSTLKVQPAELEDSGVYFCASSQEGPGYFGEGSWLTVV.

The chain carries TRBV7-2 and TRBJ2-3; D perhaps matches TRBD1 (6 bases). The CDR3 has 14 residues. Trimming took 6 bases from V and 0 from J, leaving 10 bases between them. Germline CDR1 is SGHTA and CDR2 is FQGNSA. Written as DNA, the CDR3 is TGTGCCAGCAGGGACAGTTTGAGCACAGATACGCAGTATTTT. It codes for CASRDSLSTDTQYF.

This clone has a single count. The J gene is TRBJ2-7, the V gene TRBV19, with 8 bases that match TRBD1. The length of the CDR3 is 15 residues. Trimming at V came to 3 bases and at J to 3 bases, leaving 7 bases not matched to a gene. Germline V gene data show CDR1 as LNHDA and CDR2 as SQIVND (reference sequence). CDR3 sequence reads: CASSIGAQGGYEQYF. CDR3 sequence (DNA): TGTGCCAGTAGTATCGGCGCACAGGGGGGCTACGAGCAGTACTTC.

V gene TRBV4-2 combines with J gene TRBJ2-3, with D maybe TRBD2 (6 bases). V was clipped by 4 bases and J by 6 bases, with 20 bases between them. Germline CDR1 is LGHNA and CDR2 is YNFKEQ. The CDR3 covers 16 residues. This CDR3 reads CASSPSGGEAPDTQYF. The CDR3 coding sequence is TGTGCCAGCAGCCCGTCCGGGGGAGAGGCTCCGGATACGCAGTATTTT.

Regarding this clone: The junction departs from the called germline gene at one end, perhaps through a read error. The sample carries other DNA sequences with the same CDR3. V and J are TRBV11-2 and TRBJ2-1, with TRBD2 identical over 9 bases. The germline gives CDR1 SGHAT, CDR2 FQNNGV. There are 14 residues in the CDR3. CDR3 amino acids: CARSWRGAGGEQFF. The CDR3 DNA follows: TGTGCCCGCAGCTGGCGGGGGGCGGGGGGGGAGCAGTTCTTC. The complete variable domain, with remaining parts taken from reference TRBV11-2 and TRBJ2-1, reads EAGVAQSPRYKIIEKRQSVAFWCNPISGHATLYWYQQILGQGPKLLIQFQNNGVVDDSQLPKDRFSAERLKGVDSTLKIQPAKLEDSAVYLCARSWRGAGGEQFFGPGTRLTVL.

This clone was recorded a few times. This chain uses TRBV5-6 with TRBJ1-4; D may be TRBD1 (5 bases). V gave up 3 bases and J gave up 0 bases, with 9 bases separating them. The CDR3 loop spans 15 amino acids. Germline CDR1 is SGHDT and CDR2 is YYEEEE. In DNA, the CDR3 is TGTGCCAGCAGCTGGGGGAGGGCAACTAATGAAAAACTGTTTTTT. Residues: CASSWGRATNEKLFF.